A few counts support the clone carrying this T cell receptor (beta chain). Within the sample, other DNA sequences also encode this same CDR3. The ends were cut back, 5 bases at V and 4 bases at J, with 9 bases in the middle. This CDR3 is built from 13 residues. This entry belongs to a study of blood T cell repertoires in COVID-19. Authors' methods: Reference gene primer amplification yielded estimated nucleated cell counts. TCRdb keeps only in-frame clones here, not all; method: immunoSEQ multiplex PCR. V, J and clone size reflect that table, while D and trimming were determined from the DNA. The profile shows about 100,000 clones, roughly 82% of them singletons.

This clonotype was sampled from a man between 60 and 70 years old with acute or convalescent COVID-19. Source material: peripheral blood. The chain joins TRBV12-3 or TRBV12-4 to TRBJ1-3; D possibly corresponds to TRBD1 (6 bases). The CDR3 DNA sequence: TGTGCCAGCAGTCGGACAGCCGGAAACACCATATATTTT. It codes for CASSRTAGNTIYF.